The clone carrying this T cell receptor beta chain was picked up a small number of times. Its antigen remains unknown. These data come from a study of post-analysis software for immune sequencing data. General study findings and limits: Among several TRBV segments more frequent in patients than controls were TRBV5-6, TRBV5-1 and TRBV20-1.

Unique molecular identifiers tagged the TCR beta cDNA libraries. TCRdb independently ran MiXCR on the PCR reads; one entry per CDR3 protein. Of hundreds of thousands of distinct CDR3 sequences listed, roughly 30% are singletons. CDR1 DFQATT and CDR2 SNEGSKA come from the germline V gene (reference sequence). The CDR3 is 15 residues long. V lost 0 bases, J lost 1 base, and 0 bases stayed unmatched. The source is a girl aged 10-17 years with multiple sclerosis. The sequenced sample consisted of blood. The J gene is TRBJ2-3, the V gene TRBV20-1, with 11 nucleotides matching TRBD2. The CDR3 DNA follows: TGCAGTGCTAGAGATAGCGGGGGGGGCACAGATACGCAGTATTTT. It codes for CSARDSGGGTDTQYF.